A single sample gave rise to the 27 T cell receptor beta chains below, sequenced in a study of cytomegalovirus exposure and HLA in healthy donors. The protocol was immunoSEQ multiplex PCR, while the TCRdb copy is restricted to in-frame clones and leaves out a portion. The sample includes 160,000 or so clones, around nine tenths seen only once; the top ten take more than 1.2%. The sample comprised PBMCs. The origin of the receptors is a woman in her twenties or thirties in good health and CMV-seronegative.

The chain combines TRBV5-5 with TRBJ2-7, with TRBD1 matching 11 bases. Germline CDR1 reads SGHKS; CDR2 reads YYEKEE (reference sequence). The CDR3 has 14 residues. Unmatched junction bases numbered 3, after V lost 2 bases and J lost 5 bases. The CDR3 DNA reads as TGTGCCAGCAGCTTACGGACAGGGGGCCACGAGCAGTACTTC. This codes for CASSLRTGGHEQYF.

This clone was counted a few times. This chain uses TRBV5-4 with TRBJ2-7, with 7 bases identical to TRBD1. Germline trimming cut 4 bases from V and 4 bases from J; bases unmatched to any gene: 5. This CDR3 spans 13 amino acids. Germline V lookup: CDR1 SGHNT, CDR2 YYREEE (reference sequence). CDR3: CASSPGQTYEQYF. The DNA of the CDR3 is TGTGCCAGCAGCCCGGGACAGACTTACGAGCAGTACTTC. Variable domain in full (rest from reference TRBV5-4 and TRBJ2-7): ETGVTQSPTHLIKTRGQQVTLRCSSQSGHNTVSWYQQALGQGPQFIFQYYREEENGRGNFPPRFSGLQFPNYSSELNVNALELDDSALYLCASSPGQTYEQYFGPGTRLTVT.

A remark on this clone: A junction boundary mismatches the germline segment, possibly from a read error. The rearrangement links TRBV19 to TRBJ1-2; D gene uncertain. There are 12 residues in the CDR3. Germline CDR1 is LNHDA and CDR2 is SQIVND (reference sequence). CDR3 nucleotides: TGTGCCAGTAGTCTAGACCCCTCGGGCTACACCTTC. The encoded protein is CASSLDPSGYTF.

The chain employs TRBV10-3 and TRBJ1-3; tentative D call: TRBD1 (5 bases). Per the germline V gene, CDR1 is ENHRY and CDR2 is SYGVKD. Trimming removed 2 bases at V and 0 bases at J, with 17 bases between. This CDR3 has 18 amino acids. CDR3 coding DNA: TGTGCCATCAGTGAGCCGAGGGGAGGGTCCGCCTCTGGAAACACCATATATTTT. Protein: CAISEPRGGSASGNTIYF.

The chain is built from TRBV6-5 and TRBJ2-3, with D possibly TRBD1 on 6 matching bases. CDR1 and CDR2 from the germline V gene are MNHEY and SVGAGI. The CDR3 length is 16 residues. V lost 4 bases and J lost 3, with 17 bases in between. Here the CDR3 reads CASSWTATGGTDTQYF. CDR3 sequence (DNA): TGTGCCAGCAGTTGGACAGCTACTGGTGGTACAGATACGCAGTATTTT.

This chain's CDR3 is CASRPGVIPEAFF. The CDR3, as DNA: TGTGCCAGTAGACCAGGGGTGATCCCTGAAGCTTTCTTT. The chain uses TRBV19 and TRBJ1-1; D possibly corresponds to TRBD1 (6 bases). This CDR3 is 13 amino acids long. The germline V and J ends were trimmed by 6 bases and 6 bases, with 14 bases remaining between them. CDR1 LNHDA and CDR2 SQIVND come from the germline V gene (reference sequence).

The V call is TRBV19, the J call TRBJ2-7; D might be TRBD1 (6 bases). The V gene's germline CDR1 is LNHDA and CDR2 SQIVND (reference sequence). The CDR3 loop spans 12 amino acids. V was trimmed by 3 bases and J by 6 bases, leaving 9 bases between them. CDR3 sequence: CASSMGAGEQYF. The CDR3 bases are TGTGCCAGTAGTATGGGGGCGGGCGAGCAGTACTTC.

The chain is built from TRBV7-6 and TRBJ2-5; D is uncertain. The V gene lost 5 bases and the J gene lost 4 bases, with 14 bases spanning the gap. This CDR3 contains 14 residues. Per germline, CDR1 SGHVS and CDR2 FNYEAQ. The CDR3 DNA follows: TGTGCCAGCAGCCCCACCAGGTCGTTAGAGACCCAGTACTTC. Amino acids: CASSPTRSLETQYF.

The CDR3 nucleotides read TGCGCCAGCAGCTTGGCCATGGGCAGGGTTGGGCTCGAGCAGTACTTC. Translation gives CASSLAMGRVGLEQYF. The chain carries TRBV5-1 and TRBJ2-7, with a weak D call TRBD1 (5 bases). In germline, CDR1 is SGHRS, CDR2 YFSETQ. V lost 0 bases and J 6 bases, leaving 19 bases between the germline ends. This CDR3 has 16 amino acids. The full variable domain, in which reference TRBV5-1 and TRBJ2-7 provide the parts outside the CDR3, is KAGVTQTPRYLIKTRGQQVTLSCSPISGHRSVSWYQQTPGQGLQFLFEYFSETQRNKGNFPGRFSGRQFSNSRSEMNVSTLELGDSALYLCASSLAMGRVGLEQYFGPGTRLTVT.

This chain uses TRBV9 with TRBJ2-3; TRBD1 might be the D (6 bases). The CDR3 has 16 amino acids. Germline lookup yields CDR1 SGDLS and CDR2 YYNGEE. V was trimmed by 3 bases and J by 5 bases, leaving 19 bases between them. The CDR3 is CASSAFGQPTQDTQYF. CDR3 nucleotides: TGTGCCAGCAGCGCGTTCGGACAGCCCACTCAAGATACGCAGTATTTT.

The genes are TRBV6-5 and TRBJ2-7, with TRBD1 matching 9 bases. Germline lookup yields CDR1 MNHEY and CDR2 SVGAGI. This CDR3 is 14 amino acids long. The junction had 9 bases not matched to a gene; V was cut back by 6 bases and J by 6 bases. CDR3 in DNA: TGTGCCAGCAGAGTACAGGGGGCGAGGGGCGAGCAGTACTTC. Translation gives CASRVQGARGEQYF.

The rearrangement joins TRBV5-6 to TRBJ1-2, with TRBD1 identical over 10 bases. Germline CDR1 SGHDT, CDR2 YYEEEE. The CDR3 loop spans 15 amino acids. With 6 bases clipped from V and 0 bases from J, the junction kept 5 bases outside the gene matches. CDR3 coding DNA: TGTGCCAGCATCCTAGGACAGGGGGCTAACTATGGCTACACCTTC. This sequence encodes CASILGQGANYGYTF.

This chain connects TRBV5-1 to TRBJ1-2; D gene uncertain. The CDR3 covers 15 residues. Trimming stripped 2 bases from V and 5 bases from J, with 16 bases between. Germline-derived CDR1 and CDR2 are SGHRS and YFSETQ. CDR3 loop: CASSFWRFGGYGYTF. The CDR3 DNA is TGCGCCAGCAGCTTTTGGAGGTTTGGAGGGTATGGCTACACCTTC.

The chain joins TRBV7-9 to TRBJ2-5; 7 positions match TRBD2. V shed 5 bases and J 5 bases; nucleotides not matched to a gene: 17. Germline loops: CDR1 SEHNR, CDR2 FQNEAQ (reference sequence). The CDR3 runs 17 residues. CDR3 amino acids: CASSPRPRGMDEETQYF. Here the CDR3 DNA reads TGTGCCAGCAGCCCGCGCCCGCGGGGGATGGATGAGGAGACCCAGTACTTC.

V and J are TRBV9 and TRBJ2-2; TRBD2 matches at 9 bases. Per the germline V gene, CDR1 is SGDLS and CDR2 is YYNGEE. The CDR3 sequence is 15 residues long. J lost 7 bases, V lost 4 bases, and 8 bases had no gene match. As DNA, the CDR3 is TGTGCCAGCAGCTTTATAGCGGGGGCCGGCGGGGAGCTGTTTTTT. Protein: CASSFIAGAGGELFF.

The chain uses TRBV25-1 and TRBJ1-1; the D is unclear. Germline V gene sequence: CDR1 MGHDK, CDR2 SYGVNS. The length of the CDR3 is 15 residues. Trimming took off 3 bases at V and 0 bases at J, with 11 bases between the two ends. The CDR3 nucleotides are TGTGCCAGCAGTGAGTGGGCAGAAATGAACACTGAAGCTTTCTTT. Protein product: CASSEWAEMNTEAFF.

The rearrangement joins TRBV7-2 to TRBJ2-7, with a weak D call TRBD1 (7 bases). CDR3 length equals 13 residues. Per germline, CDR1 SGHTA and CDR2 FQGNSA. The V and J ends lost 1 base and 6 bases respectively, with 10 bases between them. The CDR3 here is CASSLGQGGEQYF. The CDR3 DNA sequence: TGTGCCAGCAGCTTAGGCCAGGGGGGCGAGCAGTACTTC. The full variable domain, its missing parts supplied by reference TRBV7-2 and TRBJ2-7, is GAGVSQSPSNKVTEKGKDVELRCDPISGHTALYWYRQSLGQGLEFLIYFQGNSAPDKSGLPSDRFSAERTGGSVSTLTIQRTQQEDSAVYLCASSLGQGGEQYFGPGTRLTVT.

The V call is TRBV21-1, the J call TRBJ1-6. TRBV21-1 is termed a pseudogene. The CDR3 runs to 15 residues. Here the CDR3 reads CASSKGPGTGSPLHF. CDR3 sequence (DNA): TGTGCCAGCAGCAAAGGTCCAGGGACTGGTTCACCCCTCCACTTT.

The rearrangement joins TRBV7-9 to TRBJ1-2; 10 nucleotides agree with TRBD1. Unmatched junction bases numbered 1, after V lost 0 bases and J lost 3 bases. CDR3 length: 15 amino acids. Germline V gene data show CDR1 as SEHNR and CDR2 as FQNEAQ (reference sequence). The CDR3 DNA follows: TGTGCCAGCAGCTTAGCTGGACAGGGGGACTATGGCTACACCTTC. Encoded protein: CASSLAGQGDYGYTF.

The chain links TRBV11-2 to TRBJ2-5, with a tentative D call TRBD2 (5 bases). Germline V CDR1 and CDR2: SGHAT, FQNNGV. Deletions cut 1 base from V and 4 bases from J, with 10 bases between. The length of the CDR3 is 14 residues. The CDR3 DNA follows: TGTGCCAGCAGCTTAGGCACCCGGGGAGAGACCCAGTACTTC. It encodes CASSLGTRGETQYF.

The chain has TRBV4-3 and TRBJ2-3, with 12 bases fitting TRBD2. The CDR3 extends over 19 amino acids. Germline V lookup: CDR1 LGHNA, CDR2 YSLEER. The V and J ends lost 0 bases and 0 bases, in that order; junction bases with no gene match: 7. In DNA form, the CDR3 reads TGCGCCAGCAGCCAAGATACCTGGACTAGCGGGAAGAGCACAGATACGCAGTATTTT. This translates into CASSQDTWTSGKSTDTQYF.

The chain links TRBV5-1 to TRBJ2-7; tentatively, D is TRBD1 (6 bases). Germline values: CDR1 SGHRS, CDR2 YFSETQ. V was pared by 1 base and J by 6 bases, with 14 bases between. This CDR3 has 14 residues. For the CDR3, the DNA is TGCGCCAGCAGCTTGTTAAAACAGGGCCGCGAGCAGTACTTC. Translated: CASSLLKQGREQYF.

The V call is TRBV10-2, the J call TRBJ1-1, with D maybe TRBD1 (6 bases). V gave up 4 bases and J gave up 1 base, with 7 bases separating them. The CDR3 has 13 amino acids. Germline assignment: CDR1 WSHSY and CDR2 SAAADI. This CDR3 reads CASSGQENTEAFF. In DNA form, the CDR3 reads TGCGCCAGCAGTGGACAGGAGAACACTGAAGCTTTCTTT.

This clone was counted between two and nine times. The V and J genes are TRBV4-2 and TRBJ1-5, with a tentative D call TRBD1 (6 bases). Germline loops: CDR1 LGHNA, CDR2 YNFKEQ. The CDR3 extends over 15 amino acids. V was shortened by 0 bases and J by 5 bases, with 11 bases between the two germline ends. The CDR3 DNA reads TGTGCCAGCAGCCAAGATGACAGGTACGATCAGCCCCAGCATTTT. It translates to CASSQDDRYDQPQHF.

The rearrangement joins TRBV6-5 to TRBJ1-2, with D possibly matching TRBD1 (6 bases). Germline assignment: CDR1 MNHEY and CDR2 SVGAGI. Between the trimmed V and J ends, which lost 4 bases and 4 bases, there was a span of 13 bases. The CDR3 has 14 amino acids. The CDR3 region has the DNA TGTGCCAGCAGTTCAGGGGTAGGGCCCTATGGCTACACCTTC. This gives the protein CASSSGVGPYGYTF.

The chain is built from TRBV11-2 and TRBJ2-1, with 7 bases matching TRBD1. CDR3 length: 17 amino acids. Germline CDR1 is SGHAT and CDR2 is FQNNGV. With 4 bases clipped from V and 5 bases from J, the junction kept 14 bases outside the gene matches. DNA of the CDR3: TGTGCCAGCAGCTCCCAAGCGGACAGGAACCCCAACAATGAGCAGTTCTTC. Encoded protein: CASSSQADRNPNNEQFF. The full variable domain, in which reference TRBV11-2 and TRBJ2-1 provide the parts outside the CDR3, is EAGVAQSPRYKIIEKRQSVAFWCNPISGHATLYWYQQILGQGPKLLIQFQNNGVVDDSQLPKDRFSAERLKGVDSTLKIQPAKLEDSAVYLCASSSQADRNPNNEQFFGPGTRLTVL.

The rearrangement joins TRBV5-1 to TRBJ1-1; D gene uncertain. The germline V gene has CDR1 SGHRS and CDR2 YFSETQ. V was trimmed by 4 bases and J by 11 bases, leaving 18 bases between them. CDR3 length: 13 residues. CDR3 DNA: TGCGCCAGCAGCCCGCCCGGAGGGAGTGGGGCTTTCTTT. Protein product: CASSPPGGSGAFF.